This entry is about one TCR beta chain. The germline gives CDR1 SGHTA, CDR2 FQGNSA. J gave up 5 bases and V 1 base, and 6 bases lay outside the gene matches. CDR3 length: 16 amino acids. This entry is derived from a study of technical replicates of blood from several donors. Produced via immunoSEQ multiplex PCR; TCRdb's table is partial and in-frame only. The table lists about 94,000 clones, 90% to 97% of them singletons. This sequence joins TRBV7-2 and TRBJ2-3, with 10 bases fitting TRBD2. This TCR was sampled from a human donor in good health. The material sequenced was T cells isolated from PBMCs. Here the CDR3 DNA reads TGTGCCAGCAGCTTAGAGCTAGCGGGAGTTCAAGATACGCAGTATTTT. As protein: CASSLELAGVQDTQYF. Combining the CDR3 with reference TRBV7-2 and TRBJ2-3 gives the whole variable domain GAGVSQSPSNKVTEKGKDVELRCDPISGHTALYWYRQSLGQGLEFLIYFQGNSAPDKSGLPSDRFSAERTGGSVSTLTIQRTQQEDSAVYLCASSLELAGVQDTQYFGPGTRLTVL.